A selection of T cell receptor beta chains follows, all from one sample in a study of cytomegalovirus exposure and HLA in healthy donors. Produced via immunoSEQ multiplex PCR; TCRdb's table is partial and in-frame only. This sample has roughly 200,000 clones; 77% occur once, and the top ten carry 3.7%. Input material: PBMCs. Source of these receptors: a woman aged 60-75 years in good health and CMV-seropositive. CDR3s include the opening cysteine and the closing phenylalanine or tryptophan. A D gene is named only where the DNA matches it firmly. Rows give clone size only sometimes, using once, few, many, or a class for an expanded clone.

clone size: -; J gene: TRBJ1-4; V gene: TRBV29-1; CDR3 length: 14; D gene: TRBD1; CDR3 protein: CSVAHGQGVEKLFF; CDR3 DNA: TGCAGCGTTGCCCATGGACAGGGGGTGGAAAAACTGTTTTTT
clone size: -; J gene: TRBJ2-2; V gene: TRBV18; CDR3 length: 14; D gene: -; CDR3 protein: CASSPRQATGELFF; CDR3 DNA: TGTGCCAGCTCACCTCGGCAGGCCACCGGGGAGCTGTTTTTT
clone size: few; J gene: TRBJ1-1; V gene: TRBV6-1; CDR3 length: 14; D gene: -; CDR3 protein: CASSHLDRNTEAFF; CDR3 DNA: TGTGCCAGCAGCCACCTGGACAGAAACACTGAAGCTTTCTTT
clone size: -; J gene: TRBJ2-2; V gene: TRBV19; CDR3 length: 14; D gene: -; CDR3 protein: CASSILAGRGELFF; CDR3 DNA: TGTGCCAGTAGTATCCTTGCAGGCCGGGGGGAGCTGTTTTTT
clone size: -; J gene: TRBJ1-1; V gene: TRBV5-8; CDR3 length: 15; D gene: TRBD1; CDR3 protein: CASSLGDRESTEAFF; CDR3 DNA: TGTGCCAGCAGCTTGGGGGACAGGGAGAGCACTGAAGCTTTCTTT
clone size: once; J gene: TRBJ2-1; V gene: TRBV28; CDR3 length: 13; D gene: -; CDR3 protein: CASSLDNPDEQFF; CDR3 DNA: TGTGCCAGCAGTTTAGACAACCCGGATGAGCAGTTCTTC
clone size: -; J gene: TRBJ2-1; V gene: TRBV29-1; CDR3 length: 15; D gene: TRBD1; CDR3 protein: CSVDRFGQGYNEQFF; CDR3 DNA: TGCAGCGTTGATCGGTTTGGACAGGGATACAATGAGCAGTTCTTC
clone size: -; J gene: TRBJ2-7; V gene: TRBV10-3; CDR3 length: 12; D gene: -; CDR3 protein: CAIMSDSYEQYF; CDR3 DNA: TGTGCCATCATGTCAGACTCCTACGAGCAGTACTTC
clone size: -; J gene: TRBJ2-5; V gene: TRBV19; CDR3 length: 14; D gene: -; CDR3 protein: CASSITHSQETQYF; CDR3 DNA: TGTGCCAGTAGTATAACCCACTCCCAAGAGACCCAGTACTTC
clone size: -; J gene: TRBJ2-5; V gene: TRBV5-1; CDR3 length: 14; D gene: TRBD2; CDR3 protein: CASSLGTSGETQYF; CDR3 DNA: TGCGCCAGCAGCCTCGGGACTAGCGGGGAGACCCAGTACTTC
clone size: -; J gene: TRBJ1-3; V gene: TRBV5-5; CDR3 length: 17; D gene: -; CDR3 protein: CASSLEYRVYAGNTIYF; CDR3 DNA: TGTGCCAGCAGCCTCGAATACAGGGTATATGCTGGAAACACCATATATTTT